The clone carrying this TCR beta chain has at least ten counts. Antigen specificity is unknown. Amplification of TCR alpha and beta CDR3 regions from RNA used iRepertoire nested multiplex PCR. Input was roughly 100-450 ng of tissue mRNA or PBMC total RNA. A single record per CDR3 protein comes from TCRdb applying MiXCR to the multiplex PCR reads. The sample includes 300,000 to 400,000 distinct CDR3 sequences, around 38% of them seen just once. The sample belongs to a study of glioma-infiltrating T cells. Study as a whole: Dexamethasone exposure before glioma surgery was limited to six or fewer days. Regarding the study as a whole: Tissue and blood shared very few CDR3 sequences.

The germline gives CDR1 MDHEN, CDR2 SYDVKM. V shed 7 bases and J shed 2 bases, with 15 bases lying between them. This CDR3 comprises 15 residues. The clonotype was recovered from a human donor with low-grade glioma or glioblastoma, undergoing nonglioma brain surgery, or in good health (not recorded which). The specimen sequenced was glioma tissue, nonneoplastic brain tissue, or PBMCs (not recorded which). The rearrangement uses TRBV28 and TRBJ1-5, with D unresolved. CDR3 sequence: CASTRAVGGNQPQHF. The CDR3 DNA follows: TGTGCCAGCACTCGCGCCGTTGGGGGCAATCAGCCCCAGCATTTT.